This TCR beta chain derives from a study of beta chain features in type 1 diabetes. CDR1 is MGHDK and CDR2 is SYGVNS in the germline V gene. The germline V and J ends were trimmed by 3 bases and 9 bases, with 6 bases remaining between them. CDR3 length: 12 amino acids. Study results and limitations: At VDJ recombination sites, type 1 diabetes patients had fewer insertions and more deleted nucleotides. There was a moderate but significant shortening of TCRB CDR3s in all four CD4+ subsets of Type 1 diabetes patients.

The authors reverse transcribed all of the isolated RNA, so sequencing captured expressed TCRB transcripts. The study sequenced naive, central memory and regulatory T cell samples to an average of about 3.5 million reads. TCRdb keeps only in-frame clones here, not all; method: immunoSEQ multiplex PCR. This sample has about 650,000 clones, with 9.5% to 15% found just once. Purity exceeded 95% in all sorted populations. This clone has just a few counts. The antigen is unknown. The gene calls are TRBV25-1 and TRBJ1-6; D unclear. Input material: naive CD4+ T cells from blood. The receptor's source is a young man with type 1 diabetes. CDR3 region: CASSDPISPLHF. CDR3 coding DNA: TGTGCCAGCAGTGACCCCATTTCACCCCTCCACTTT.